The 26 T cell receptor beta chains in this list originate from one sample, sequenced in a study of T cell repertoires in cytomegalovirus infection. Their cognate antigens are unknown. Using its own MiXCR run on the reads, TCRdb lists one record per CDR3 protein. The repertoire includes about 140,000 distinct CDR3 sequences, around 32% of them detected once, and 45% to 60% sits in the top ten. The material was CD8+ T cells from cultured PBMCs, obtained from culture after CMV antigen stimulation. Receptor source: a human donor in good health (CMV status not recorded). Some clones in this sample may be carry-over from other donors' samples.

The table lists this clonotype with a few counts. The chain carries TRBV5-4 and TRBJ2-5; D is possibly TRBD1 or TRBD2 (6 bases each). Germline V gene lookup returns CDR1 SGHNT and CDR2 YYREEE (reference sequence). Trimming stripped 5 bases from V and 9 bases from J, with 20 bases between. The CDR3 spans 14 residues. For the CDR3, the DNA is TGTGCCAGCAGGGACCCGACGGAGGGGGAGGCCCAGTACTTC. It yields the protein CASRDPTEGEAQYF.

The chain couples TRBV2 to TRBJ1-2; 8 bases align to TRBD1. The V and J ends lost 6 bases and 1 base, in that order; junction bases with no gene match: 10. There are 16 residues in the CDR3. CDR1 is SNHLY and CDR2 is FYNNEI in the germline V gene. In DNA, the CDR3 is TGTGCCAGCAGATCGATGACAGGGGAGTATAACTATGGCTACACCTTC. Protein: CASRSMTGEYNYGYTF.

The gene calls are TRBV19 and TRBJ1-1; maybe TRBD1 (6 bases). The CDR3 spans 12 residues. V was cut by 8 bases and J by 5 bases, with 12 bases left in between. Looked up from germline, CDR1 is LNHDA and CDR2 is SQIVND (reference sequence). CDR3 coding DNA: TGTGCCAGTCGTGAAGGGGGAACTGAAGCTTTCTTT. Translation gives CASREGGTEAFF.

This clonotype was seen once. The gene calls are TRBV5-1 and TRBJ2-6, with D uncertain. The CDR3 contains 14 residues. V was clipped by 0 bases and J by 0 bases, with 1 base between them. Germline V gives CDR1 SGHRS, CDR2 YFSETQ. The CDR3 DNA sequence: TGCGCCAGCAGCTTGGCCTCTGGGGCCAACGTCCTGACTTTC. The encoded protein is CASSLASGANVLTF.

CDR3 bases: TGTGCCAGCAGTTATTACAAGCAAGGGGGTACGCAGTATTTT. This encodes CASSYYKQGGTQYF. The V and J genes are TRBV6-1 and TRBJ2-3; TRBD1 is a possible D gene (6 bases). The V and J ends lost 5 bases and 8 bases respectively, with 17 bases between them. Germline V gene lookup returns CDR1 MNHNS and CDR2 SASEGT. The CDR3 runs to 14 residues.

This chain connects TRBV27 to TRBJ2-7; D might be TRBD1 (6 bases). CDR3 length equals 13 residues. CDR1 is MNHEY, CDR2 SMNVEV, per germline (reference sequence). The ends were cut back, 9 bases at V and 2 bases at J, with 14 bases in the middle. This chain's CDR3 is CASSSGATYEQYF. Written as DNA, the CDR3 is TGTGCCAGTTCCTCAGGGGCCACCTACGAGCAGTACTTC.

This clonotype showed up many times. This sequence joins TRBV28 and TRBJ2-5; 7 nucleotides match TRBD2. The CDR3 sequence is 12 residues long. V was pared by 4 bases and J by 5 bases, with 1 base of the junction left unmatched. Per the germline V gene, CDR1 is MDHEN and CDR2 is SYDVKM. The CDR3 sequence is CASSWGGETQYF. CDR3 nucleotides: TGTGCCAGCAGTTGGGGGGGTGAGACCCAGTACTTC. Drawing the rest from reference TRBV28 and TRBJ2-5, the complete variable domain is DVKVTQSSRYLVKRTGEKVFLECVQDMDHENMFWYRQDPGLGLRLIYFSYDVKMKEKGDIPEGYSVSREKKERFSLILESASTNQTSMYLCASSWGGETQYFGPGTRLLVL.

This sequence joins TRBV29-1 and TRBJ1-1; TRBD1 might be the D (5 bases). V lost 2 bases, J lost 3 bases, and 7 bases lay in between. The CDR3 is 12 residues long. Germline V gene sequence: CDR1 SQVTM, CDR2 ANQGSEA. DNA for the CDR3: TGCAGCGTTGAACCGGGGGACACTGAAGCTTTCTTT. Residues: CSVEPGDTEAFF.

This sequence joins TRBV19 and TRBJ1-1; tentatively, D is TRBD1 (5 bases). V gave up 6 bases and J gave up 1 base, with 21 bases separating them. The CDR3 sequence is 17 residues long. Looked up from germline, CDR1 is LNHDA and CDR2 is SQIVND (reference sequence). For the CDR3, the DNA is TGTGCCAGTAGCCCCGATGGGGGTCCACGGTCGAACACTGAAGCTTTCTTT. Translating it yields CASSPDGGPRSNTEAFF.

The table lists this clonotype with many counts. The chain recombines TRBV7-8 with TRBJ2-7; no reliable D call. CDR1 is SGHVS and CDR2 is FQNEAQ in the germline V gene. The V end lost 1 base, the J end lost 2 bases, and 9 bases lay between the germline ends. The CDR3 runs to 14 residues. The CDR3 sequence is CASSLGAGAYEQYF. The CDR3 nucleotides are TGTGCCAGCAGCTTAGGGGCCGGAGCCTACGAGCAGTACTTC.

This clonotype was detected only a few times. V is TRBV10-3 and J is TRBJ1-3, with D hard to call. The CDR3 spans 15 residues. The germline gives CDR1 ENHRY, CDR2 SYGVKD. V gave up 6 bases and J gave up 4 bases, with 16 bases separating them. As DNA, the CDR3 is TGTGCCATCAGCGGCCAAACATTGACAGGAAACACCATATATTTT. It translates to CAISGQTLTGNTIYF.

As to this clonotype: One junction end disagrees with the germline gene, perhaps due to a read error. In DNA, the CDR3 is TGTGGCAGCAGTTTGGCAGCCCTGAGCTACGAGCAGTACTTC. It specifies CGSSLAALSYEQYF. This chain links TRBV27 with TRBJ2-7, with D hard to call. Per germline, CDR1 MNHEY and CDR2 SMNVEV (reference sequence). This CDR3 has 14 residues.

This clonotype was recorded a few times. The chain has TRBV20-1 and TRBJ2-2; TRBD2 might be the D (6 bases). The length of the CDR3 is 15 residues. Trimming took 4 bases from V and 0 from J, leaving 12 bases between them. The V gene's germline CDR1 is DFQATT and CDR2 SNEGSKA (reference sequence). CDR3 region: CSATGDGSNTGELFF. The CDR3 DNA is TGCAGTGCTACGGGGGACGGATCGAACACCGGGGAGCTGTTTTTT.

This clonotype has ten or more counts. This rearrangement joins TRBV27 to TRBJ2-1; either TRBD1 or TRBD2 may fit D (6 bases each). The germline V and J ends were trimmed by 6 bases and 9 bases, with 9 bases remaining between them. There are 11 residues in the CDR3. Germline V gene sequence: CDR1 MNHEY, CDR2 SMNVEV (reference sequence). In DNA, the CDR3 is TGTGCCAGCAGGGGGGGCCCTGAGCAGTTCTTC. Its translation: CASRGGPEQFF.

This clonotype was observed many times. This rearrangement joins TRBV29-1 to TRBJ1-1; D may be TRBD1 (5 bases). Between the trimmed V and J ends, which lost 5 bases and 1 base, there was a span of 14 bases. The CDR3 has 14 amino acids. Looked up from germline, CDR1 is SQVTM and CDR2 is ANQGSEA. The CDR3 here is CSVQVAGQNTEAFF. In DNA form, the CDR3 reads TGCAGCGTTCAAGTGGCCGGACAGAACACTGAAGCTTTCTTT.

This clonotype was observed a handful of times. V usage is TRBV12-3 or TRBV12-4 and J usage is TRBJ2-1; TRBD1 aligns across 7 bases. Losses at the gene ends were 7 bases for V and 4 bases for J; bases not matched to a gene: 7. This CDR3 comprises 14 residues. The CDR3 nucleotides read TGTGCCAGCAAGATTGGGACAGCTTACAATGAGCAGTTCTTC. Translating gives CASKIGTAYNEQFF.

This clonotype has a handful of counts. The chain recombines TRBV27 with TRBJ2-7, with unresolved D. CDR1 is MNHEY and CDR2 is SMNVEV in the germline V gene (reference sequence). The CDR3 length is 15 residues. Trimming removed 2 bases at V and 5 bases at J, with 16 bases between. In DNA, the CDR3 is TGTGCCAGCAGTTTACAAGTTTCCTCCGTAGACGAGCAGTACTTC. Its translation is CASSLQVSSVDEQYF.

This clonotype has more than one count but fewer than ten. The chain is built from TRBV7-6 and TRBJ2-5, with D perhaps TRBD1 (6 bases). The CDR3 is 16 residues long. Trimming shortened V by 5 bases and J by 5 bases, and 21 bases separated the two germline ends. Germline V lookup: CDR1 SGHVS, CDR2 FNYEAQ. CDR3 bases: TGTGCCAGCAGCCAAAATGGACAGAGCGTGTGGGAGACCCAGTACTTC. This translates into CASSQNGQSVWETQYF.

The V gene is TRBV7-9, the J gene TRBJ2-7, with D perhaps being TRBD1 or TRBD2 (6 bases each). Trimming removed 0 bases at V and 4 bases at J, with 13 bases between. Germline CDR1 is SEHNR and CDR2 is FQNEAQ (reference sequence). The CDR3 loop spans 15 amino acids. CDR3 in DNA: TGTGCCAGCAGCTTAGCAGGGGGGTCCGGGTACGAGCAGTACTTC. Translated, it gives CASSLAGGSGYEQYF.

Ten or more counts support this clonotype. The V and J genes are TRBV5-5 and TRBJ1-1, with D unresolved. Trimming stripped 1 base from V and 4 bases from J, with 5 bases between. The CDR3 is 12 residues long. From germline, CDR1 is SGHKS and CDR2 YYEKEE (reference sequence). The CDR3 DNA sequence: TGTGCCAGCAGCTTGCTGTCCACTGAAGCTTTCTTT. Protein product: CASSLLSTEAFF.

The CDR3 region has the DNA TGTGCCAGCACCGATGCACAGGGACTATACGAGCAGTACTTC. Amino acid sequence: CASTDAQGLYEQYF. The chain is built from TRBV28 and TRBJ2-7; D is perhaps TRBD2 (7 bases). Germline values: CDR1 MDHEN, CDR2 SYDVKM. V lost 7 bases and J lost 4, with 17 bases in between. The CDR3 covers 14 residues.

The chain has TRBV7-4 and TRBJ1-1; 8 bases line up with TRBD1. The length of the CDR3 is 14 residues. CDR1 SGHVT and CDR2 SQSDAQ come from the germline V gene. V was clipped by 5 bases and J by 6 bases; unmatched bases: 8. DNA of the CDR3: TGTGCCAGCAGCCCCGACAGGGGCGGCGCTGAAGCTTTCTTT. It codes for CASSPDRGGAEAFF.

CDR3 in amino acids: CSATLVPGQNNEKLFF. The CDR3 DNA follows: TGCAGTGCAACGCTGGTACCGGGACAGAATAATGAAAAACTGTTTTTT. V is TRBV20-1 and J is TRBJ1-4; 7 bases fit TRBD1. This CDR3 is 16 amino acids long. V lost 6 bases and J lost 4; bases outside the gene matches: 14. Germline lookup yields CDR1 DFQATT and CDR2 SNEGSKA (reference sequence).

In its sample, this clonotype was seen many times. The rearrangement uses TRBV12-3 or TRBV12-4 and TRBJ2-1; TRBD1 or TRBD2 may be the D gene (5 bases each). CDR3 size: 10 residues. The V and J ends lost 5 bases and 9 bases respectively, with 5 bases between them. The CDR3 is CASSGGEQFF. The CDR3 DNA reads TGTGCCAGCAGTGGGGGTGAGCAGTTCTTC.

This clonotype was recorded a few times. The chain is built from TRBV7-9 and TRBJ1-1; D not resolved. Germline lookup yields CDR1 SEHNR and CDR2 FQNEAQ (reference sequence). V lost 7 bases and J lost 3, with 18 bases in between. The CDR3 totals 15 residues. The CDR3, as DNA: TGTGCCAGCATGCCCCCCCTTGTGGGAGACACTGAAGCTTTCTTT. Amino acid sequence: CASMPPLVGDTEAFF. The variable domain in full, with the rest retrieved from reference TRBV7-9 and TRBJ1-1, is DTGVSQNPRHKITKRGQNVTFRCDPISEHNRLYWYRQTLGQGPEFLTYFQNEAQLEKSRLLSDRFSAERPKGSFSTLEIQRTEQGDSAMYLCASMPPLVGDTEAFFGQGTRLTVV.

The chain carries TRBV27 and TRBJ1-1; TRBD1 aligns across 9 bases. Germline V CDR1 and CDR2: MNHEY, SMNVEV (reference sequence). The CDR3 runs to 14 residues. Unmatched junction bases numbered 3, after V lost 3 bases and J lost 4 bases. In nucleotides, the CDR3 is TGTGCCAGCAGTTTTACAGGGGGCTTCACTGAAGCTTTCTTT. Translation: CASSFTGGFTEAFF.